This T cell receptor beta chain derives from a study of blood T cell repertoires in COVID-19. Whole-study context: From the United States, Italy and Spain came samples of acute and convalescent COVID-19. In each case, the material was cDNA or gDNA derived from T cells, B-cell-depleted T cells, or PBMCs.

Produced via immunoSEQ multiplex PCR; TCRdb's table is partial and in-frame only. Altogether roughly 54,000 clones are present, 86% being singletons, with the ten largest covering 2.1%. This CDR3 comprises 18 residues. CDR1 MNHEY and CDR2 SVGEGT come from the germline V gene. The V end lost 0 bases, the J end lost 3 bases, and 21 bases lay between the germline ends. Material for sequencing was peripheral blood. The chain uses TRBV6-2 or TRBV6-3 and TRBJ2-7; possible D gene TRBD2, 6 bases. The TCR comes from a woman aged 55-70 years with acute or convalescent COVID-19. Here the CDR3 DNA reads TGTGCCAGCAGTTACTCTAGGGGCAAAAGAAGTAGCGGCTACGAGCAGTACTTC. This encodes CASSYSRGKRSSGYEQYF.